The 25 T cell receptor beta chains given below trace back to one sample, sequenced in a study of cytomegalovirus exposure and HLA in healthy donors. A multiplex PCR was run with 60 Vbeta primers and 13 Jbeta primers. This table comes from immunoSEQ multiplex PCR, and its TCRdb copy is limited to in-frame clones, with some not included. This sample has 150,000 or so clones, with about 88% found just once. Sequenced material: PBMCs. Source of these receptors: a young man in good health and CMV-seropositive.

V gene TRBV30 combines with J gene TRBJ2-5, with a tentative D call TRBD1 (5 bases). V was trimmed by 2 bases and J by 2 bases, leaving 15 bases between them. Germline assignment: CDR1 GTSNPN and CDR2 SVGIG (reference sequence). The CDR3 covers 15 residues. This CDR3 is CAWSHYRQIQETQYF. CDR3 coding DNA: TGTGCCTGGAGTCACTATAGACAGATTCAAGAGACCCAGTACTTC.

The chain recombines TRBV7-3 with TRBJ2-3; 8 bases align to TRBD2. V trimming: 5 bases; J trimming: 1 base; junction bases outside the gene matches: 5. Germline V gene data show CDR1 as SGHTA and CDR2 as FQGTGA. This CDR3 spans 15 amino acids. This CDR3 is CASSPGRGGTDTQYF. In DNA form, the CDR3 reads TGTGCCAGCAGCCCGGGGCGGGGGGGCACAGATACGCAGTATTTT.

In DNA form, the CDR3 reads TGTGCTAGTGGTACTGGGGGGGTCACCGGGGAGCTGTTTTTT. Residues: CASGTGGVTGELFF. This chain uses TRBV12-5 with TRBJ2-2, with 7 bases identical to TRBD2. The CDR3 covers 14 residues. In germline, CDR1 is LGHNT, CDR2 FRNRAP. Unmatched junction bases numbered 4, after V lost 5 bases and J lost 4 bases.

V and J are TRBV27 and TRBJ1-1; tentatively, D is TRBD1 (5 bases). This CDR3 contains 14 residues. V was shortened by 0 bases and J by 3 bases, with 8 bases between the two germline ends. Germline values: CDR1 MNHEY, CDR2 SMNVEV (reference sequence). The CDR3 spells CASSLSGADTEAFF. The DNA for the CDR3 is TGTGCCAGCAGTTTATCAGGGGCGGACACTGAAGCTTTCTTT.

This chain joins TRBV5-4 and TRBJ1-6, with D possibly being TRBD1 (5 bases). Between the trimmed V and J ends, which lost 4 bases and 8 bases, there was a span of 19 bases. CDR1 and CDR2 (germline): SGHNT, YYREEE (reference sequence). The CDR3 totals 16 residues. The DNA of the CDR3 is TGTGCCAGCAGCGGAGGAGGGCCGGGGGTGGATTCACCCCTCCACTTT. It encodes CASSGGGPGVDSPLHF.

This chain joins TRBV15 and TRBJ2-2; 9 nucleotides align to TRBD1. Losses at the gene ends were 7 bases for V and 7 bases for J; bases not matched to a gene: 7. This CDR3 is built from 14 residues. Germline V gives CDR1 LNHNV, CDR2 YYDKDF (reference sequence). The CDR3 DNA reads as TGTGCCACCACCCGGACAGGGGTAATCGGGGAGCTGTTTTTT. This gives the protein CATTRTGVIGELFF.

The chain carries TRBV6-1 and TRBJ2-1; 10 bases match TRBD2. The CDR3 is 15 residues long. Trimming removed 5 bases from V and 3 bases from J; junction bases left unmatched: 4. Per the germline V gene, CDR1 is MNHNS and CDR2 is SASEGT. The CDR3, as DNA: TGTGCCAGCAGTCGTAGCGGGGGGAACTACAATGAGCAGTTCTTC. The encoded protein is CASSRSGGNYNEQFF.

The genes are TRBV30 and TRBJ2-2; 7 bases agree with TRBD2. Germline-derived CDR1 and CDR2 are GTSNPN and SVGIG (reference sequence). Germline trimming cut 0 bases from V and 2 bases from J; bases unmatched to any gene: 3. CDR3 length: 15 amino acids. The CDR3 DNA reads TGTGCCTGGAGTGTAGCGGGATCCAACACCGGGGAGCTGTTTTTT. Translation gives CAWSVAGSNTGELFF. Combining the CDR3 with reference TRBV30 and TRBJ2-2 gives the whole variable domain SQTIHQWPATLVQPVGSPLSLECTVEGTSNPNLYWYRQAAGRGLQLLFYSVGIGQISSEVPQNLSASRPQDRQFILSSKKLLLSDSGFYLCAWSVAGSNTGELFFGEGSRLTVL.

The chain joins TRBV5-1 to TRBJ2-5; D possibly corresponds to TRBD1 (6 bases). Germline CDR1 is SGHRS and CDR2 is YFSETQ. The CDR3 spans 12 residues. V gave up 5 bases and J gave up 5 bases, with 10 bases separating them. The CDR3 DNA sequence: TGCGCCAGCAGTAAAACAGGGGAGACCCAGTACTTC. Its translation: CASSKTGETQYF.

J is TRBJ1-1 and V is TRBV5-1, with 10 bases identical to TRBD1. CDR1 is SGHRS and CDR2 is YFSETQ in the germline V gene. The length of the CDR3 is 18 residues. Losses at the gene ends were 0 bases for V and 3 bases for J; bases not matched to a gene: 11. CDR3 bases: TGCGCCAGCAGCTTGGGGGGGGGACAGGGGATACGTGACACTGAAGCTTTCTTT. Its translation: CASSLGGGQGIRDTEAFF.

The rearrangement links TRBV27 to TRBJ2-1, with 13 bases that match TRBD2. The J segment lost 4 bases and the V segment lost 5 bases, leaving 8 bases of the junction unmatched. CDR3 length: 17 residues. CDR1 is MNHEY and CDR2 is SMNVEV in the germline V gene (reference sequence). The CDR3 spells CASSATGTSGVYNEQFF. In nucleotides, the CDR3 is TGTGCCAGCAGTGCTACCGGGACTAGCGGGGTATACAATGAGCAGTTCTTC.

The table lists this clone with a count of one. This chain connects TRBV4-3 to TRBJ2-7; TRBD2 is a possible D gene (6 bases). The germline V gene encodes CDR1 LGHNA and CDR2 YSLEER. V was cut by 1 base and J by 6 bases, with 16 bases left in between. The CDR3 runs to 15 residues. The CDR3 DNA reads TGCGCCAGCAGCCAAGTGGGGCGGGGATTGTCCGAGCAGTACTTC. Residues: CASSQVGRGLSEQYF.

This rearrangement joins TRBV5-1 to TRBJ2-7; 10 bases map to TRBD1. Germline loops: CDR1 SGHRS, CDR2 YFSETQ. The CDR3 has 14 amino acids. V gave up 4 bases and J gave up 2 bases; unmatched junction bases: 3. The CDR3 spells CASSQGQGPYEQYF. For the CDR3, the DNA is TGCGCCAGCAGCCAGGGACAGGGGCCCTACGAGCAGTACTTC.

This clone occurred a few times. This chain connects TRBV10-3 to TRBJ2-7, with D possibly being TRBD2 (6 bases). Germline V CDR1 and CDR2: ENHRY, SYGVKD. CDR3 size: 13 residues. V lost 8 bases, J lost 0 bases, and 11 bases lay in between. The CDR3 spells CAIGQTSSYEQYF. The CDR3 DNA sequence: TGTGCCATCGGTCAGACTAGCTCCTACGAGCAGTACTTC.

This chain uses TRBV29-1 with TRBJ1-1; the match to TRBD1 covers 7 bases. J lost 1 base, V lost 3 bases, and 11 bases had no gene match. This CDR3 has 16 amino acids. Germline V gives CDR1 SQVTM, CDR2 ANQGSEA. The CDR3 is CSVDWRGRRGNTEAFF. CDR3 nucleotides: TGCAGCGTTGATTGGAGGGGGCGCCGTGGGAACACTGAAGCTTTCTTT.

The chain links TRBV7-2 to TRBJ2-3; 7 bases map to TRBD2. The trim removed 4 bases at V and 6 bases at J, leaving 10 bases unmatched. This CDR3 contains 15 residues. Germline CDR1 and CDR2: SGHTA and FQGNSA. The CDR3 DNA follows: TGTGCCAGCAGCTGGGGGGGACTCAAGGGTGATACGCAGTATTTT. Translated: CASSWGGLKGDTQYF. Based on the CDR3 plus reference TRBV7-2 and TRBJ2-3, the full variable domain is GAGVSQSPSNKVTEKGKDVELRCDPISGHTALYWYRQSLGQGLEFLIYFQGNSAPDKSGLPSDRFSAERTGGSVSTLTIQRTQQEDSAVYLCASSWGGLKGDTQYFGPGTRLTVL.

The gene calls are TRBV7-2 and TRBJ2-5; 8 nucleotides match TRBD2. After removal of 3 bases from V and 3 bases from J, the junction contained 3 bases not matched to a gene. CDR1 SGHTA and CDR2 FQGNSA come from the germline V gene. The CDR3 is 14 amino acids. The CDR3 bases are TGTGCCAGCAGCTTCGGGGGGGAGAAAGAGACCCAGTACTTC. It encodes CASSFGGEKETQYF.

V is TRBV9 and J is TRBJ2-3; 10 bases match TRBD2. J gave up 4 bases and V 3 bases, and 11 bases lay outside the gene matches. The CDR3 totals 17 residues. The germline CDR1 and CDR2 sequences are SGDLS and YYNGEE. The CDR3 region is CASSANPAGGPPDTQYF. In DNA form, the CDR3 reads TGTGCCAGCAGCGCGAACCCAGCGGGGGGGCCCCCAGATACGCAGTATTTT.

The chain recombines TRBV7-2 with TRBJ1-6; no clear D. Looked up from germline, CDR1 is SGHTA and CDR2 is FQGNSA. Trimming removed 1 base from V and 5 bases from J, with 15 bases in between. This CDR3 contains 17 residues. The DNA for the CDR3 is TGTGCCAGCAGCTTAGACGGACTGAACACTAATAATTCACCCCTCCACTTT. Translating gives CASSLDGLNTNNSPLHF.

V usage is TRBV20-1 and J usage is TRBJ1-1; no definite D call. Trimming removed 4 bases at V and 6 bases at J, with 9 bases between. The CDR3 runs 11 residues. The germline V gene encodes CDR1 DFQATT and CDR2 SNEGSKA (reference sequence). This chain's CDR3 is CSAIYGPEAFF. In DNA, the CDR3 is TGCAGTGCTATTTATGGGCCTGAAGCTTTCTTT.

With regard to this clone: Other DNA sequences of this sample code for an identical CDR3. V usage is TRBV5-1 and J usage is TRBJ1-2; D unresolved. Per germline, CDR1 SGHRS and CDR2 YFSETQ. Trimming took 4 bases from V and 3 from J, leaving 10 bases between them. The CDR3 has 13 amino acids. The CDR3 here is CASSALTDYGYTF. The CDR3 bases are TGCGCCAGCAGCGCTCTAACAGACTATGGCTACACCTTC.

With regard to this clone: Other DNA sequences in the same sample also yield this CDR3. The V and J genes are TRBV7-9 and TRBJ2-1, with TRBD2 matching 7 bases. Per germline, CDR1 SEHNR and CDR2 FQNEAQ (reference sequence). The CDR3 is 15 residues long. V shed 3 bases, J shed 1 base, and the junction held 3 bases outside the gene matches. The CDR3, as DNA: TGTGCCAGCAGCTTGGGGGGGGTTTCCTACAATGAGCAGTTCTTC. Amino acids: CASSLGGVSYNEQFF.

CDR3 sequence reads: CASSSHRDMNTEAFF. For the CDR3, the DNA is TGTGCCAGCAGCTCCCACCGCGACATGAACACTGAAGCTTTCTTT. This chain connects TRBV9 to TRBJ1-1; D is ambiguous. The germline CDR1 and CDR2 sequences are SGDLS and YYNGEE. Trimming took off 4 bases at V and 0 bases at J, with 13 bases between the two ends. The CDR3 is made up of 15 amino acids.

The chain joins TRBV6-4 to TRBJ2-3; 9 bases align to TRBD2. The CDR3 runs to 14 residues. Trimming cost V 2 bases and J 6 bases; bases outside gene matches: 3. Germline-derived CDR1 and CDR2 are MRHNA and SNTAGT. In DNA form, the CDR3 reads TGTGCCAGCAGTGACAGCGGGGGGTCCGATACGCAGTATTTT. Translation: CASSDSGGSDTQYF.

CDR3 amino acids: CASSNLAGLEETQYF. For the CDR3, the DNA is TGTGCCAGCAGCAACCTAGCGGGTCTCGAAGAGACCCAGTACTTC. The chain links TRBV5-4 to TRBJ2-5, with 8 positions matching TRBD2. The CDR3 has 15 residues. V was clipped by 4 bases and J by 3 bases; unmatched bases: 8. In germline, CDR1 is SGHNT, CDR2 YYREEE (reference sequence).